The text below deals with one T cell receptor (beta chain). 13 Jbeta primers and 60 Vbeta primers were used for the PCR. Using immunoSEQ multiplex PCR, the repertoire was profiled, and TCRdb retains in-frame clones only, with some absent. Of 130,000 or so clones listed, about 78% are singletons. V dropped 6 bases and J dropped 1; count of bases not matched to a gene: 7. The length of the CDR3 is 15 residues. Germline values: CDR1 SGHTA, CDR2 FQGNSA. This entry belongs to a study of cytomegalovirus exposure and HLA in healthy donors. This clonotype originated in a man in his forties or fifties in good health and CMV-seronegative. The chain joins TRBV7-2 to TRBJ2-7; 9 nucleotides match TRBD2. The sequencing input was PBMCs. The CDR3 is CASSYGLAPSYEQYF. CDR3 DNA: TGTGCCAGCAGTTACGGACTAGCGCCGTCCTACGAGCAGTACTTC.